This T cell receptor beta chain was sequenced during a study of a mutant IDH1 vaccine in newly diagnosed glioma. For the study at large: The start of vaccination came 4-6 weeks after radiotherapy alone, or with temozolomide cycles. Antecedent treatment encompassed radiotherapy, temozolomide, or their combination; the majority received both. Study-level points and caveats: Most patients, around 93%, showed vaccine-induced immune responses.

The data were produced by immunoSEQ multiplex PCR, yet TCRdb's version contains in-frame clones alone and is incomplete. Here the sample spans 60,000 to 65,000 clones, roughly four fifths being singletons. Sample time point: week 47, end of study. One vaccine dose held 300 ug of mutant IDH1 20-mer peptide and came with topical imiquimod. Each donor presented with a new WHO grade 3 or 4 astrocytoma that tested IDH1-mutant and showed ATRX loss. The table lists this clone with a few counts. Its antigen is not identified. The V gene lost 0 bases and the J gene lost 11 bases, with 7 bases spanning the gap. The CDR3 covers 11 residues. Germline CDR1 and CDR2: DFQATT and SNEGSKA (reference sequence).

This chain connects TRBV20-1 to TRBJ1-4; D may be TRBD1 (5 bases). The starting material was PBMCs, obtained from a glioma patient whose treatment included an IDH1 peptide vaccine. The source is a man younger than 40 with glioma. The CDR3 sequence is CSARDRAKLFF. The CDR3 DNA sequence: TGCAGTGCTAGAGACAGGGCGAAACTGTTTTTT.